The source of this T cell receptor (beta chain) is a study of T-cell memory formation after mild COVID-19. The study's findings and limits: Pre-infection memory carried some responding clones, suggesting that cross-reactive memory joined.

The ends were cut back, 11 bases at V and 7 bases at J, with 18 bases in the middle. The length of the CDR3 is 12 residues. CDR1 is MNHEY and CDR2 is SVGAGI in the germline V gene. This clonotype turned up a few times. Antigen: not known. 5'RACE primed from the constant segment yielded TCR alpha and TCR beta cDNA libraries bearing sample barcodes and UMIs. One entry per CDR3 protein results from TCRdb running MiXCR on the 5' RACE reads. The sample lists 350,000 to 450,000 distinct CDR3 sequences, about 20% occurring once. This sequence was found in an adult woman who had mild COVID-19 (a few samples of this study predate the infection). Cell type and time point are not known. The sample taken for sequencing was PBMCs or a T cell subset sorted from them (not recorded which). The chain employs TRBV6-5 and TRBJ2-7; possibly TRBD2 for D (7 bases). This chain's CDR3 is CAGWAGAGEQYF. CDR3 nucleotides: TGTGCCGGATGGGCGGGGGCGGGGGAGCAGTACTTC.